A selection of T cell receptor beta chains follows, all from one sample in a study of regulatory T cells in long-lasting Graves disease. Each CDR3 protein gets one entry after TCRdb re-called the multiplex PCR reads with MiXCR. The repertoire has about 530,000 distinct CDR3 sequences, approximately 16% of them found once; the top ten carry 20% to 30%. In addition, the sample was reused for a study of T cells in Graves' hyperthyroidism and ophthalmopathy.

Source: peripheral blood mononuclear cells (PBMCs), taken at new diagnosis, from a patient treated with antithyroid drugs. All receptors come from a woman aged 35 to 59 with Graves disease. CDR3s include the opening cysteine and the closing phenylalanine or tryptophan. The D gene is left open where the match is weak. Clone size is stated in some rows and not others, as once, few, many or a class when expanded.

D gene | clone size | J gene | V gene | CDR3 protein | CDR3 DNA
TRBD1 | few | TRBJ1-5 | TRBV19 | CASSIGSRGSNQPQHF | TGTGCCAGTAGTATTGGGTCCAGGGGGAGCAATCAGCCCCAGCATTTT
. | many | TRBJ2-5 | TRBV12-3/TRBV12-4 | CASSSGGLALQETQYF | TGTGCCAGCAGTTCCGGAGGACTCGCCCTCCAAGAGACCCAGTACTTC
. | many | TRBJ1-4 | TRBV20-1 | CSARAGTANEKLFF | TGCAGTGCTAGAGCGGGGACTGCCAATGAAAAACTGTTTTTT
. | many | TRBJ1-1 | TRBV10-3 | CAISLSIGRGSNTEAFF | TGTGCCATCAGCCTTTCGATAGGCCGAGGGAGTAACACTGAAGCTTTCTTT
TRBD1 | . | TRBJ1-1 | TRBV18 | CASSLTDRGAEAFF | TGTGCCAGCTCACTTACAGACAGGGGCGCTGAAGCTTTCTTT
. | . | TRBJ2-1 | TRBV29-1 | CSVVLYNEQFF | TGCAGCGTTGTTCTCTACAATGAGCAGTTCTTC
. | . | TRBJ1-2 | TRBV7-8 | CASSLADKGIFNYGYTF | TGTGCCAGCAGCTTAGCGGATAAGGGGATATTTAACTATGGCTACACCTTC
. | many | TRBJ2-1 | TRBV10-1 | CASSKDGSSYNEQFF | TGCGCCAGCAGCAAAGACGGTAGCTCCTACAATGAGCAGTTCTTC
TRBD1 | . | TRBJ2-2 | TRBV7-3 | CASSLMTGETGELFF | TGTGCCAGCAGCTTAATGACAGGGGAGACCGGGGAGCTGTTTTTT
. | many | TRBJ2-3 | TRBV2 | CASSAVAPQYF | TGTGCCAGCAGTGCGGTAGCTCCGCAGTATTTT
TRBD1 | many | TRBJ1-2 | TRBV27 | CASSLGTGSNYGYTF | TGTGCCAGCAGTCTCGGGACAGGTTCGAACTATGGCTACACCTTC
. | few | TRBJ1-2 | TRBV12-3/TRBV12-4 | CASTPWGNYGYTF | TGTGCCAGCACCCCATGGGGGAACTATGGCTACACCTTC
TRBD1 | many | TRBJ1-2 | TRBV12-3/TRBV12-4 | CASSPGTVTNYGYTF | TGTGCCAGCAGTCCCGGGACAGTGACTAACTATGGCTACACCTTC
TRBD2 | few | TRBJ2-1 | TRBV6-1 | CASSESGAGYNEQFF | TGTGCCAGCAGTGAGAGCGGAGCGGGGTACAATGAGCAGTTCTTC
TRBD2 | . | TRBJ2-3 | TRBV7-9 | CASSPGGVRDTQYF | TGCGCCAGCAGTCCCGGGGGGGTCCGGGATACGCAGTATTTT
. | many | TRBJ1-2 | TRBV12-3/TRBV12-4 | CASSLNQGANYGYTF | TGTGCCAGCAGTTTAAACCAGGGAGCTAACTATGGCTACACCTTC
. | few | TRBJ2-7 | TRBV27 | CASWESRGEQYF | TGTGCCAGCTGGGAGAGCCGTGGCGAGCAGTACTTC
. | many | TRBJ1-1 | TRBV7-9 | CASSPGALNQNTEAFF | TGTGCCAGCAGCCCGGGGGCATTGAACCAGAACACTGAAGCTTTCTTT
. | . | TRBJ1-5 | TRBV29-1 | CSAGTENQPQHF | TGCAGCGCAGGGACGGAAAATCAGCCCCAGCATTTT
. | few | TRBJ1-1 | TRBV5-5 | CASSLRSVGGLDTEAFF | TGTGCCAGCAGCTTACGTTCGGTGGGGGGCCTGGACACTGAAGCTTTCTTT
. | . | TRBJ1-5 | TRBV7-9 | CASSLSGGSSQPQHF | TGTGCCAGCAGCTTGTCGGGGGGAAGTAGTCAGCCCCAGCATTTT
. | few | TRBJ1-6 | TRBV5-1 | CASSDGNSYNSPLHF | TGCGCCAGCAGCGACGGGAACTCCTATAATTCACCCCTCCACTTT
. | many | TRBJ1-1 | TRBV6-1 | CATYTILRDEAFF | TGTGCCACTTATACGATTCTCCGGGATGAAGCTTTCTTT
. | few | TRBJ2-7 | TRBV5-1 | CASTPGGPPYEQYF | TGCGCCAGCACGCCGGGGGGCCCCCCCTACGAGCAGTACTTC
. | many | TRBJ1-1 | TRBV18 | CASSPRGDQDTEAFF | TGTGCCAGCTCACCACGGGGCGATCAGGACACTGAAGCTTTCTTT
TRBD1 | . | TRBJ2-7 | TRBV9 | CASSVGQFVYEQYF | TGTGCCAGCAGCGTGGGACAGTTCGTCTACGAGCAGTACTTC
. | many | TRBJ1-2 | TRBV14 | CASSQGTGLYGYTF | TGTGCCAGCAGCCAGGGTACAGGGCTCTATGGCTACACCTTC
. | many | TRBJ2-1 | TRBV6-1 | CASLTSSYNEQFF | TGTGCCAGCTTGACTAGCTCCTACAATGAGCAGTTCTTC
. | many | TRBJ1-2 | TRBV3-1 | CASSQRDRLSDYTF | TGTGCCAGCAGCCAAAGGGACCGCTTAAGCGACTACACCTTC
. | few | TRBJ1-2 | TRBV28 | CASTTGLGGYGYTF | TGTGCCAGCACAACGGGACTTGGGGGCTATGGCTACACCTTC
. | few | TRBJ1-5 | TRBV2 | CASSNTALVQPQHF | TGTGCCAGCAGCAATACAGCCCTTGTACAGCCCCAGCATTTT
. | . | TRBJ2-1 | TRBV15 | CATSRDWGSLGFSYNEQFF | TGTGCCACCAGCAGAGATTGGGGCAGCCTTGGATTCTCCTACAATGAGCAGTTCTTC
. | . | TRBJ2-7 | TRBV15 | CATSRADTTNYEQYF | TGTGCCACCAGCAGAGCGGACACGACCAACTACGAGCAGTACTTC
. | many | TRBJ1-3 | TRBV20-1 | CSARHQSSGNTIYF | TGCAGTGCTAGACACCAGTCGTCCGGAAACACCATATATTTT
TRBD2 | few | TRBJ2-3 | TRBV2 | CASSFVAGHTDTQYF | TGTGCCAGCAGCTTTGTAGCGGGGCACACAGATACGCAGTATTTT
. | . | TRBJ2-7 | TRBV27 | CASSSPSRDGTYEQYF | TGTGCCAGCAGTTCCCCCTCTCGGGACGGAACCTACGAGCAGTACTTC
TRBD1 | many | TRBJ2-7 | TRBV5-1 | CASRAGGAYEQYF | TGCGCCAGCAGAGCAGGGGGCGCGTACGAGCAGTACTTC
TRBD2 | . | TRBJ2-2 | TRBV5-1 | CASSLQTSANTGELFF | TGCGCCAGCAGCTTACAGACTAGCGCGAACACCGGGGAGCTGTTTTTT
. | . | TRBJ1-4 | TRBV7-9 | CASSSYGTNEKLFF | TGTGCCAGCAGCTCGTATGGGACTAATGAAAAACTGTTTTTT
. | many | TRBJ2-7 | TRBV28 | CASSAHYSYEQYF | TGTGCCAGCAGTGCTCACTACTCCTACGAGCAGTACTTC
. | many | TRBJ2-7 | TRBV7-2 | CASSSGRIYEQYF | TGTGCCAGCAGCTCCGGACGAATCTACGAGCAGTACTTC
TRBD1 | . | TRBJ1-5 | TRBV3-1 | CASSPGTENNQPQHF | TGTGCCAGCAGCCCCGGGACAGAGAACAATCAGCCCCAGCATTTT
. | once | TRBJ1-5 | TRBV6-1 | CDSSERATGNQPQHF | TGCGACAGCAGTGAGAGGGCCACCGGCAATCAGCCCCAGCATTTT
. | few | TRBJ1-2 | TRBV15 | CATSRDSDLKGYTF | TGTGCCACCAGCAGAGATTCCGATCTCAAAGGCTACACCTTC
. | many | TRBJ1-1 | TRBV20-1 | CSASLPNEAFF | TGCAGTGCTAGTTTACCCAATGAAGCTTTCTTT
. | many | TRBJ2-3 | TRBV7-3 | CASSLSQGWADTQYF | TGTGCCAGCAGCTTATCACAGGGATGGGCAGATACGCAGTATTTT
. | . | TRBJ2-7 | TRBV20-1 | CSARGVRWGEYYEQYF | TGCAGTGCTAGAGGAGTTAGGTGGGGGGAGTACTACGAGCAGTACTTC
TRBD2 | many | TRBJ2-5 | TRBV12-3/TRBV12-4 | CASSLVAGREETQYF | TGTGCCAGCAGTTTAGTAGCGGGAAGGGAGGAGACCCAGTACTTC
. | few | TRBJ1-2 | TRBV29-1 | CSVGQAANYGYTF | TGCAGCGTTGGGCAAGCCGCTAACTATGGCTACACCTTC
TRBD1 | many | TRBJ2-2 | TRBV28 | CASSSTGGVDTGELFF | TGTGCCAGCAGTTCGACAGGGGGCGTAGACACCGGGGAGCTGTTTTTT